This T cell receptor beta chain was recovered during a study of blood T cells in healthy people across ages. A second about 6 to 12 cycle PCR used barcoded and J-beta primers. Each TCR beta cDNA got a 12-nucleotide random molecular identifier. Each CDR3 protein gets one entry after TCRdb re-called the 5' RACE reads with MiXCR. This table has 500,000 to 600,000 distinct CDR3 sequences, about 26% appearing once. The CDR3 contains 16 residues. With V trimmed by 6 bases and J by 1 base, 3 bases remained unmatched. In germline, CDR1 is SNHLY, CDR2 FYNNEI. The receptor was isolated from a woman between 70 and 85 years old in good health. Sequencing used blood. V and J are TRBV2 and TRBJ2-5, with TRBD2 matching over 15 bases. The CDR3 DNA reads TGTGCCAGCAGCGCGGGACTAGCGGGGGGCCAAGAGACCCAGTACTTC. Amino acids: CASSAGLAGGQETQYF.